Listed here are 24 T cell receptor beta chains from one sample, sequenced in a study of T-cell reconstitution after alpha-beta-depleted transplantation in children. TCRbeta library preparation incorporated unique molecular identifiers. TCRdb used MiXCR to reprocess the PCR reads, holding one entry per CDR3 protein. Among approximately 1,000,000 distinct CDR3 sequences, about 26% were seen once, and the ten largest hold over 25%. This specimen was PBMCs, mostly from graft donor cells, taken 360 days after TCRalphabeta/CD19-depleted stem cell transplant. The receptors derive from a boy less than two years old who had a stem cell transplant for SCID, so the T cells may come from the graft donor.

The rearrangement links TRBV5-1 to TRBJ2-1, with 8 bases identical to TRBD1. This CDR3 is built from 16 residues. With 0 bases clipped from V and 7 bases from J, the junction kept 9 bases outside the gene matches. CDR1 is SGHRS, CDR2 YFSETQ, per germline. The CDR3 coding sequence is TGCGCCAGCAGCTTGGTGTGGCAGACAGGGGAAAATGAGCAGTTCTTC. It translates to CASSLVWQTGENEQFF.

Only a few counts were recorded for this clonotype. The gene calls are TRBV7-3 and TRBJ2-1, with unresolved D. The CDR3 is 15 residues long. CDR1 and CDR2 (germline): SGHTA, FQGTGA. V was clipped by 1 base and J by 5 bases, with 12 bases between them. The DNA of the CDR3 is TGTGCCAGCAGCTTAAGAGAGATCCCTCACAATGAGCAGTTCTTC. Its translation: CASSLREIPHNEQFF.

This clonotype has a handful of counts. The CDR3 reads CASSQGQLAGDQETQYF. CDR3 nucleotide sequence: TGTGCCAGCAGCCAAGGACAACTAGCGGGGGACCAAGAGACCCAGTACTTC. The chain couples TRBV11-2 to TRBJ2-5, with 11 bases that match TRBD2. There are 17 residues in the CDR3. In germline, CDR1 is SGHAT, CDR2 FQNNGV. Unmatched junction bases numbered 8, after V lost 5 bases and J lost 0 bases.

The chain uses TRBV9 and TRBJ1-1, with D possibly matching TRBD1 (6 bases). The ends were cut back, 0 bases at V and 1 base at J, with 10 bases in the middle. The germline gives CDR1 SGDLS, CDR2 YYNGEE. CDR3 length: 15 amino acids. CDR3 DNA: TGTGCCAGCAGCGTAGCTAGGACAGCGAACACTGAAGCTTTCTTT. Translating it yields CASSVARTANTEAFF.

This CDR3 reads CASSYSGGGGTGELFF. Written as DNA, the CDR3 is TGTGCCAGCAGTTACTCCGGGGGCGGGGGCACCGGGGAGCTGTTTTTT. The genes are TRBV6-5 and TRBJ2-2; D perhaps matches TRBD2 (7 bases). The V end was cut by 0 bases, the J end by 4 bases, with 12 bases between. This CDR3 has 16 amino acids. Germline CDR1 and CDR2: MNHEY and SVGAGI.

This clonotype was seen more than once but under ten times. The rearrangement links TRBV12-3 or TRBV12-4 to TRBJ1-1; D gene uncertain. The CDR3 has 16 amino acids. The germline V and J ends were trimmed by 7 bases and 6 bases, with 24 bases remaining between them. As DNA, the CDR3 is TGTGCCAGCATCCCCGGCGTAAGGGTTCGAGTAGCTGAAGCTTTCTTT. It specifies CASIPGVRVRVAEAFF.

This rearrangement joins TRBV5-1 to TRBJ2-1, with 7 bases that match TRBD2. The CDR3 length is 14 residues. The germline CDR1 and CDR2 sequences are SGHRS and YFSETQ. With 0 bases clipped from V and 6 bases from J, the junction kept 3 bases outside the gene matches. The CDR3 sequence is CASSLGGGRNEQFF. The CDR3 DNA is TGCGCCAGCAGCTTGGGGGGGGGACGCAATGAGCAGTTCTTC.

This clonotype was counted between two and nine times. The chain uses TRBV5-1 and TRBJ2-7; D is perhaps TRBD1 (6 bases). V gave up 4 bases and J gave up 2 bases, with 13 bases separating them. Germline values: CDR1 SGHRS, CDR2 YFSETQ. This CDR3 has 14 amino acids. For the CDR3, the DNA is TGCGCCAGCAGCGGGTGGGGACATCCCTACGAGCAGTACTTC. This translates into CASSGWGHPYEQYF.

This chain connects TRBV12-3 or TRBV12-4 to TRBJ2-3; D call uncertain. V shed 6 bases and J shed 0 bases, with 4 bases lying between them. CDR3 length: 12 residues. The CDR3 DNA is TGTGCCAGCAGCAACAGCACAGATACGCAGTATTTT. As protein: CASSNSTDTQYF.

This clonotype was counted many times. This sequence joins TRBV7-2 and TRBJ2-3; TRBD1 matches 11 bases. This CDR3 is 17 amino acids long. Germline values: CDR1 SGHTA, CDR2 FQGNSA. The V and J ends lost 3 bases and 2 bases, in that order; junction bases with no gene match: 7. DNA for the CDR3: TGTGCCAGCAGCTTTCAAGGACAGGGGGCATTCACAGATACGCAGTATTTT. This sequence encodes CASSFQGQGAFTDTQYF.

This clonotype was counted a few times. The chain uses TRBV28 and TRBJ1-5, with 7 bases fitting TRBD1. Germline values: CDR1 MDHEN, CDR2 SYDVKM. V trimming: 7 bases; J trimming: 3 bases; junction bases outside the gene matches: 12. The CDR3 length is 16 residues. The CDR3 DNA is TGTGCCAGCACCCCGTCCCCGGGACAGCTCAATCAGCCCCAGCATTTT. This gives the protein CASTPSPGQLNQPQHF.

This clonotype was counted only a few times. The chain has TRBV12-3 or TRBV12-4 and TRBJ1-5; D may be TRBD1 (5 bases). This CDR3 is built from 15 residues. V lost 3 bases to trimming and J lost 1 base, with 10 bases between them. The chain's CDR3 is CASSLGQLSNQPQHF. The CDR3, as DNA: TGTGCCAGCAGTTTGGGGCAGTTGAGCAATCAGCCCCAGCATTTT.

There are a few counts of this clonotype. The junction departs from germline at one end; a sequencing error may be responsible. The rearrangement joins TRBV6-1 to TRBJ2-4; D not certain. CDR3 size: 15 residues. Germline CDR1 reads MNHNS; CDR2 reads SASEGT. CDR3 DNA: TGTGCCAGCAGGGAAGGTGGGGTAGCCAAAAACATTCAGTACTTC. Protein: CASREGGVAKNIQYF.

This clonotype was seen ten or more times. V gene TRBV5-1 combines with J gene TRBJ2-3, with D possibly being TRBD1 or TRBD2 (5 bases each). This CDR3 region has 16 residues. V was shortened by 0 bases and J by 1 base, with 12 bases between the two germline ends. Germline CDR1 SGHRS, CDR2 YFSETQ. The CDR3 loop reads CASSLDWQGRTDTQYF. DNA for the CDR3: TGCGCCAGCAGCTTGGATTGGCAGGGACGCACAGATACGCAGTATTTT.

The rearrangement links TRBV5-5 to TRBJ1-2; TRBD1 matches at 9 bases. The CDR3 extends over 16 amino acids. The trim removed 4 bases at V and 2 bases at J, leaving 9 bases unmatched. The germline CDR1 and CDR2 sequences are SGHKS and YYEKEE (reference sequence). This chain's CDR3 is CASSRAQGTGNYGYTF. The DNA of the CDR3 is TGTGCCAGCAGCCGGGCCCAAGGGACAGGGAACTATGGCTACACCTTC. Combining the CDR3 with reference TRBV5-5 and TRBJ1-2 gives the whole variable domain DAGVTQSPTHLIKTRGQQVTLRCSPISGHKSVSWYQQVLGQGPQFIFQYYEKEERGRGNFPDRFSARQFPNYSSELNVNALLLGDSALYLCASSRAQGTGNYGYTFGSGTRLTVV.

The J gene is TRBJ2-1, the V gene TRBV4-3; 12 nucleotides line up with TRBD1. This CDR3 is built from 17 residues. V lost 0 bases and J lost 7; bases outside the gene matches: 7. Germline V gene data show CDR1 as LGHNA and CDR2 as YSLEER. The CDR3 bases are TGCGCCAGCAGCCAAGACCCGGGACAGGGGGCGCGAAATGAGCAGTTCTTC. Translating gives CASSQDPGQGARNEQFF.

The V and J genes are TRBV28 and TRBJ1-3; TRBD1 might be the D (6 bases). This CDR3 has 16 amino acids. With 6 bases removed from V and 0 bases from J, the gap between germline ends came to 15 bases. Germline lookup yields CDR1 MDHEN and CDR2 SYDVKM. The DNA for the CDR3 is TGTGCCAGCAGAGCCCTGGGGGGCGGCTCTGGAAACACCATATATTTT. This translates into CASRALGGGSGNTIYF.

The chain carries TRBV5-1 and TRBJ2-2; D tentatively reads TRBD1 or TRBD2 (5 bases each). CDR3 length: 17 residues. The ends were cut back, 1 base at V and 2 bases at J, with 15 bases in the middle. Germline assignment: CDR1 SGHRS and CDR2 YFSETQ. The CDR3 sequence: CASSLPVTADNTGELFF. CDR3 DNA: TGCGCCAGCAGCTTGCCCGTGACAGCGGATAACACCGGGGAGCTGTTTTTT.

The CDR3 loop reads CASSYGQSTEAFF. CDR3 DNA: TGTGCCAGCAGTTACGGACAGTCCACTGAAGCTTTCTTT. This sequence joins TRBV6-5 and TRBJ1-1; D is perhaps TRBD1 (6 bases). V lost 2 bases and J lost 4, with 8 bases in between. CDR3 size: 13 residues. The germline V gene encodes CDR1 MNHEY and CDR2 SVGAGI.

Ten or more counts support this clonotype. The chain couples TRBV7-9 to TRBJ1-5; D is undetermined. This CDR3 has 15 residues. Germline-derived CDR1 and CDR2 are SEHNR and FQNEAQ (reference sequence). Trimming took 0 bases from V and 3 from J, leaving 9 bases between them. This CDR3 reads CASSLAGGTNQPQHF. CDR3 bases: TGTGCCAGCAGCTTAGCGGGCGGCACCAATCAGCCCCAGCATTTT.

There are a few counts of this clonotype. The chain links TRBV4-3 to TRBJ2-2; 10 positions agree with TRBD2. Germline lookup yields CDR1 LGHNA and CDR2 YSLEER. The ends lost 0 bases at V and 3 bases at J; junction bases unmatched: 7. The CDR3 is 18 amino acids. The CDR3 region is CASSQDQALAGYTGELFF. CDR3 in DNA: TGCGCCAGCAGCCAAGATCAGGCACTAGCGGGGTACACCGGGGAGCTGTTTTTT.

The chain has TRBV19 and TRBJ2-1; possible D gene TRBD2, 5 bases. Between the trimmed V and J ends, which lost 6 bases and 5 bases, there was a span of 14 bases. Germline CDR1 reads LNHDA; CDR2 reads SQIVND (reference sequence). The length of the CDR3 is 14 residues. As DNA, the CDR3 is TGTGCCAGTAGAGGGCCTCAGAGGGACAATGAGCAGTTCTTC. This codes for CASRGPQRDNEQFF.

The V gene is TRBV9, the J gene TRBJ2-3; possibly TRBD2 for D (6 bases). The V gene lost 4 bases and the J gene lost 2 bases, with 17 bases spanning the gap. Germline V gives CDR1 SGDLS, CDR2 YYNGEE. The CDR3 has 16 amino acids. The CDR3 nucleotides read TGTGCCAGCAGCAGGAGGGGCGGAGCCTCCACAGATACGCAGTATTTT. As protein: CASSRRGGASTDTQYF.

Here the CDR3 reads CASGAEPQETQYF. The CDR3 DNA follows: TGTGCCAGCGGTGCAGAACCGCAAGAGACCCAGTACTTC. V is TRBV7-7 and J is TRBJ2-5; the D is unclear. The V end was cut by 8 bases, the J end by 2 bases, with 12 bases between. There are 13 residues in the CDR3. CDR1 and CDR2 (germline): SSHAT, FNYEAQ (reference sequence). Variable domain in full (rest from reference TRBV7-7 and TRBJ2-5): GAGVSQSPRYKVTKRGQDVTLRCDPISSHATLYWYQQALGQGPEFLTYFNYEAQPDKSGLPSDRFSAERPEGSISTLTIQRTEQRDSAMYRCASGAEPQETQYFGPGTRLLVL.